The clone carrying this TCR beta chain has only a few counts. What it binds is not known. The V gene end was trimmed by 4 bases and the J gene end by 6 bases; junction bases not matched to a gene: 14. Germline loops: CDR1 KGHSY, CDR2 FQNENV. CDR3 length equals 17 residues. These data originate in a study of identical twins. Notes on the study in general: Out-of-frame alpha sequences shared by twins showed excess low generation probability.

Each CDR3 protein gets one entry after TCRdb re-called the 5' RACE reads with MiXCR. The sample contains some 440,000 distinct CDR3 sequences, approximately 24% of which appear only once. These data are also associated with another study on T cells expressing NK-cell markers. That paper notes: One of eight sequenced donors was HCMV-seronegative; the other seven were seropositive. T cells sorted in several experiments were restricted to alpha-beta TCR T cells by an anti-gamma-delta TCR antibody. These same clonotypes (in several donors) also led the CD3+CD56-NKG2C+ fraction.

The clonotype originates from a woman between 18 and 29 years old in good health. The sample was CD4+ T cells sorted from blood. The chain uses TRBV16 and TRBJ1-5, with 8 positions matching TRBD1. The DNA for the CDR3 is TGTGCCAGCAGCCCATTACAGGGGGTGTCGGTGTCTCAGCCCCAGCATTTT. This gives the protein CASSPLQGVSVSQPQHF.